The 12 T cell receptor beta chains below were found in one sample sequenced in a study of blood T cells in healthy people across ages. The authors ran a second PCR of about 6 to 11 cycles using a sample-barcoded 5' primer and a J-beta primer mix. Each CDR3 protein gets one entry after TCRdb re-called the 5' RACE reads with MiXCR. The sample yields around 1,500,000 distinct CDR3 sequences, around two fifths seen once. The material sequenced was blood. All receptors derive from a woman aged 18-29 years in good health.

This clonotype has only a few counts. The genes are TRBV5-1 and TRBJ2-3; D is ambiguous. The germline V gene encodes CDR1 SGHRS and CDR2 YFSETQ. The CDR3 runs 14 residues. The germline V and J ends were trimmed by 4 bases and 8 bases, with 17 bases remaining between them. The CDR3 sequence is CASSNGEAWGTQYF. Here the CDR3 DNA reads TGCGCCAGCAGCAACGGTGAGGCGTGGGGTACGCAGTATTTT.

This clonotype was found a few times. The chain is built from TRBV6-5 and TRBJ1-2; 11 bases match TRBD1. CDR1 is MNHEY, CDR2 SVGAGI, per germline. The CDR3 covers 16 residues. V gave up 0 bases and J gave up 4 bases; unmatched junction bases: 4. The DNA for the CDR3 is TGTGCCAGCAGTTACTCCGGGACAGGGGGTAGCTATGGCTACACCTTC. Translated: CASSYSGTGGSYGYTF.

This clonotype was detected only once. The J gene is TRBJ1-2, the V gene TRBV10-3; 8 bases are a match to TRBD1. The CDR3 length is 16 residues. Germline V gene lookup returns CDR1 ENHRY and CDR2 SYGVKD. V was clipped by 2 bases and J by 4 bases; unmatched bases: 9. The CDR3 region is CAISENSQGASYGYTF. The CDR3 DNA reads TGTGCCATCAGTGAGAATAGTCAGGGGGCAAGCTATGGCTACACCTTC.

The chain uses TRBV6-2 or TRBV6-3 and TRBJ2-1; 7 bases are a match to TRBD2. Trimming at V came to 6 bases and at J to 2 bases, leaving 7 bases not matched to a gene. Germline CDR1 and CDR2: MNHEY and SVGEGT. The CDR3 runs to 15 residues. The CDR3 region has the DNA TGTGCCAGCAGGCATACACGGGGGGCCTACAATGAGCAGTTCTTC. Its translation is CASRHTRGAYNEQFF.

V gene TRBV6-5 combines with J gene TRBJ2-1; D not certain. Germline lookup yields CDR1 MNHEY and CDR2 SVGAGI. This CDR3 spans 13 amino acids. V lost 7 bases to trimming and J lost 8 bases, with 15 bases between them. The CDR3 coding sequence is TGTGCCAGCACCCCCTGGTTTGGGGATGAGCAGTTCTTC. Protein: CASTPWFGDEQFF.

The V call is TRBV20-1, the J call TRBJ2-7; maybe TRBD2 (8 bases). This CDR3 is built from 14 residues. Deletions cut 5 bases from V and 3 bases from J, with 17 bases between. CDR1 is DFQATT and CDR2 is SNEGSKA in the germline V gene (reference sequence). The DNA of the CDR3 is TGCAGTGCTCGCGGGGGGACAGCGGTCTACGAGCAGTACTTC. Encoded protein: CSARGGTAVYEQYF.

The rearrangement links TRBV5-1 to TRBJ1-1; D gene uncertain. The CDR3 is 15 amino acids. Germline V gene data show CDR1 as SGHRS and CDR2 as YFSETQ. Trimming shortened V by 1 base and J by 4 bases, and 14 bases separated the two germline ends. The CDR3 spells CASSLRGLGFTEAFF. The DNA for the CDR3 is TGCGCCAGCAGCTTGCGAGGGTTGGGGTTCACTGAAGCTTTCTTT. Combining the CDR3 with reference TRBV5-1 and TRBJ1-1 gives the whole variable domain KAGVTQTPRYLIKTRGQQVTLSCSPISGHRSVSWYQQTPGQGLQFLFEYFSETQRNKGNFPGRFSGRQFSNSRSEMNVSTLELGDSALYLCASSLRGLGFTEAFFGQGTRLTVV.

Here the CDR3 DNA reads TGTGCCAGCAGCGAAACCCCGGGACAGAGCTCCTATAATTCACCCCTCCACTTT. Protein sequence: CASSETPGQSSYNSPLHF. This chain connects TRBV4-2 to TRBJ1-6; the match to TRBD1 covers 7 bases. This CDR3 is built from 18 residues. From germline, CDR1 is LGHNA and CDR2 YNFKEQ. Trimming at V came to 5 bases and at J to 0 bases, leaving 10 bases not matched to a gene.

CDR3 region: CASKFGETYNEQFF. For the CDR3, the DNA is TGTGCCAGCAAGTTTGGAGAGACCTACAATGAGCAGTTCTTC. This chain uses TRBV12-3 or TRBV12-4 with TRBJ2-1; D unclear. This CDR3 has 14 residues. V was shortened by 7 bases and J by 2 bases, with 12 bases between the two germline ends.

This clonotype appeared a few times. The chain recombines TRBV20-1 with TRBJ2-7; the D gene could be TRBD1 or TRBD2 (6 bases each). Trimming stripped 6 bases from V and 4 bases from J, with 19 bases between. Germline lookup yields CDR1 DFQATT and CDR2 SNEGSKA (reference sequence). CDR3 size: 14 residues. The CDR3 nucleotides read TGCAGTGCCATCCCCGGGGGCGAGATATACGAGCAGTACTTC. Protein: CSAIPGGEIYEQYF.

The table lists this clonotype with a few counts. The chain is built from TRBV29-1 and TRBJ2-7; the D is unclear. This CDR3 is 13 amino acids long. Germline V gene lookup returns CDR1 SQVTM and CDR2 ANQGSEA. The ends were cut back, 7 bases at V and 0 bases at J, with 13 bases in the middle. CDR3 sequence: CSAYGFSSYEQYF. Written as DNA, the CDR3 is TGCAGCGCATACGGGTTCTCCTCCTACGAGCAGTACTTC.

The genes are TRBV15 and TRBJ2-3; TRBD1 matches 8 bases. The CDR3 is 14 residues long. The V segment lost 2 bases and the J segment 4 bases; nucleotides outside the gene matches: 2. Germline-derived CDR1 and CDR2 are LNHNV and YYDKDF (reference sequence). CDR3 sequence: CATSRQQGADTQYF. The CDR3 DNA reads TGTGCCACCAGCAGACAACAGGGGGCAGATACGCAGTATTTT.